This T cell receptor beta chain was sequenced for a study of metastatic and nonmetastatic thyroid tumors. Overall study: Comparative analysis of repertoires was undertaken across blood and tumor or nodule tissue obtained from malignant and benign thyroid patients. General study points: Versus benign nodules, malignant thyroid tumors reportedly had significantly higher TCR beta diversity, in blood and tumor.

Germline CDR1 reads SGHNT; CDR2 reads YENEEA. The CDR3 runs to 13 residues. With 1 base removed from V and 10 bases from J, the gap between germline ends came to 13 bases. Among the patients, none had received any treatment before thyroid surgery. Per the original data handling: For papillary thyroid cancer, a distant-metastasis classifier was constructed from CDR3 differences observed across clinicopathological groups. TCRdb re-analyzed the PCR reads through MiXCR. TCRdb assigned the V and J calls; the authors' analysis was not used. The profile shows approximately 12,000 clones, 20% to 25% of them singletons. Of note for this clone: Its antigen is currently unknown.

Material for sequencing was adjacent normal tissue. The source of this sequence is a female donor with papillary thyroid cancer or a benign thyroid nodule (not recorded which). Some clones in this sample may be carry-over from other donors' samples. The genes are TRBV11-3 and TRBJ1-1; D is possibly TRBD1 (5 bases). CDR3 sequence (DNA): TGTGCCAGCAGCTTAGGGCAGGGTATGAGAGCTTTCTTT. This codes for CASSLGQGMRAFF.